This is a list of T cell receptor beta chains from one sample in a study of T cells after yellow fever vaccination. MiXCR was run by TCRdb on the 5' RACE reads, yielding one entry per CDR3 protein. The table lists 360,000 or so distinct CDR3 sequences, around 10% of them singletons, with roughly 18% in the top ten. The source material was PBMCs, sampled on the day of the first yellow fever vaccination. These receptors originate from a young man who received the YFV17D yellow fever vaccine. Each CDR3 is given with its conserved first and last residue. D genes are given only for firm matches. A row's size may be missing; if present it is once, few, many or a size class.

clone_size j_call v_call d_call cdr3_nt cdr3_aa
NA TRBJ2-5 TRBV3-1 NA TGTGCCAGCAGCCAAGATCTATTAGGGCCCACCCCAGGAGAGACCCAGTACTTC CASSQDLLGPTPGETQYF
NA TRBJ2-3 TRBV18 NA TGTGCCAGCTCACCCCAGACCGGGAGCACAGATACGCAGTATTTT CASSPQTGSTDTQYF
few TRBJ2-3 TRBV7-8 NA TGTGCCAGCAGCCCCGGTGGACGCACAGATACGCAGTATTTT CASSPGGRTDTQYF
NA TRBJ1-1 TRBV29-1 TRBD1 TGCAGCGTTGAAAACAGGGGGGGATATAAAGCTTTCTTT CSVENRGGYKAFF
NA TRBJ1-4 TRBV25-1 NA TGTGCCAGCAGTGAATTGGTGGACAGTAATGAAAAACTGTTTTTT CASSELVDSNEKLFF
NA TRBJ2-7 TRBV15 NA TGTGCCACCAGCAGAGGGGGGTTAGGCGAGCAGTACTTC CATSRGGLGEQYF
few TRBJ1-3 TRBV5-1 NA TGCGCCAGCAGCTTGGGCGCGGGGGCTGGAAACACCATATATTTT CASSLGAGAGNTIYF
NA TRBJ1-1 TRBV7-3 NA TGTGCCAGCAGCTTAATCCAAGGGACTGAAGCTTTCTTT CASSLIQGTEAFF
NA TRBJ2-1 TRBV12-3/TRBV12-4 TRBD2 TGTGCCAGCAGTCCGGGACTAGCCGACAATGAGCAGTTCTTC CASSPGLADNEQFF
NA TRBJ1-4 TRBV5-6 NA TGTGCCAGCAGCAGGCCAGGGTCAACTAATGAAAAACTGTTTTTT CASSRPGSTNEKLFF
NA TRBJ1-3 TRBV20-1 NA TGCAGTGCTAGAGATGCAGGGTTTATATATTTT CSARDAGFIYF
few TRBJ1-5 TRBV6-5 NA TGTGCCAGCAGTTACTTCCGGGAATCCATAAGCAATCAGCCCCAGCATTTT CASSYFRESISNQPQHF
few TRBJ1-5 TRBV6-1 TRBD1 TGTGCCAGCAGTGAAGCGGGGGACAGGGCGGGCAATCAGCCCCAGCATTTT CASSEAGDRAGNQPQHF
NA TRBJ1-2 TRBV5-1 NA TGCGCCAGCAGCTTGATGGGCGGCTTC CASSLMGGF
many TRBJ2-7 TRBV7-2 NA TGTGCCAGCAGCTTAGTGTCATCGCTCTCCTACGAGCAGTACTTC CASSLVSSLSYEQYF
few TRBJ1-3 TRBV6-1 TRBD1 TGTGCCAGCAGTGGGGACAGGGTTGGAAACACCATATATTTT CASSGDRVGNTIYF